Listed here are 6 T cell receptor beta chains from one sample, sequenced in a study of T cells in localized non-small cell lung cancer. Clones were read by immunoSEQ multiplex PCR, and TCRdb kept only the in-frame ones, dropping some. The sample records over 25,000 clones, approximately 88% being singletons. This material consisted of peripheral blood, taken before any cancer treatment. The receptors were sampled from a male donor aged 60 or over with stage I lung adenocarcinoma.

The rearrangement links TRBV5-4 to TRBJ2-3; 15 positions match TRBD2. The CDR3 is 18 residues long. V trimming: 0 bases; J trimming: 3 bases; junction bases outside the gene matches: 5. Germline CDR1 reads SGHNT; CDR2 reads YYREEE (reference sequence). The CDR3 sequence is CASSLGTSGGALTDTQYF. For the CDR3, the DNA is TGTGCCAGCAGCTTGGGGACTAGCGGGGGGGCCTTGACAGATACGCAGTATTTT.

The CDR3 region has the DNA TGTGCCACGTTGCAGGGGCAGAGCTATGGCTACACCTTC. It codes for CATLQGQSYGYTF. The chain combines TRBV19 with TRBJ1-2; D might be TRBD1 (6 bases). Trimming removed 10 bases from V and 4 bases from J, with 16 bases in between. CDR1 is LNHDA, CDR2 SQIVND, per germline (reference sequence). The CDR3 is 13 residues long.

The count of this clone is one. The chain combines TRBV4-2 with TRBJ1-4, with D tentatively TRBD1 (5 bases). With 4 bases removed from V and 7 bases from J, the gap between germline ends came to 10 bases. This CDR3 is 13 amino acids long. Germline V lookup: CDR1 LGHNA, CDR2 YNFKEQ. CDR3 amino acids: CASSLQGAEKLFF. The CDR3 bases are TGTGCCAGCAGCCTTCAGGGAGCTGAAAAACTGTTTTTT.

CDR3 nucleotide sequence: TGTGCCACCAGCAGCGGAATTGGTCCCCTCCACTTT. Translating it yields CATSSGIGPLHF. The rearrangement joins TRBV15 to TRBJ1-6; D gene uncertain. Germline CDR1 and CDR2: LNHNV and YYDKDF (reference sequence). CDR3 length: 12 amino acids. Trimming took off 3 bases at V and 13 bases at J, with 10 bases between the two ends. Full variable domain (rest looked up from reference TRBV15 and TRBJ1-6): DAMVIQNPRYQVTQFGKPVTLSCSQTLNHNVMYWYQQKSSQAPKLLFHYYDKDFNNEADTPDNFQSRRPNTSFCFLDIRSPGLGDTAMYLCATSSGIGPLHFGNGTRLTVT.

The count of this clone is one. The chain joins TRBV9 to TRBJ2-1; D is unclear. Trimming shortened V by 0 bases and J by 0 bases, and 10 bases separated the two germline ends. Germline V CDR1 and CDR2: SGDLS, YYNGEE. This CDR3 is built from 16 residues. The CDR3 region has the DNA TGTGCCAGCAGCGTAGGAGGCCCGAGCTCCTACAATGAGCAGTTCTTC. Its protein is CASSVGGPSSYNEQFF.

The chain is built from TRBV30 and TRBJ1-6, with D maybe TRBD1 (5 bases). Germline CDR1 GTSNPN, CDR2 SVGIG (reference sequence). V was clipped by 1 base and J by 0 bases, with 10 bases between them. This CDR3 contains 16 residues. CDR3 nucleotides: TGTGCCTGGAGTGCCCAGAGGGGCTCCTATAATTCACCCCTCCACTTT. Amino acid sequence: CAWSAQRGSYNSPLHF. The full variable domain, rest sourced from reference TRBV30 and TRBJ1-6, is SQTIHQWPATLVQPVGSPLSLECTVEGTSNPNLYWYRQAAGRGLQLLFYSVGIGQISSEVPQNLSASRPQDRQFILSSKKLLLSDSGFYLCAWSAQRGSYNSPLHFGNGTRLTVT.